Listed below are T cell receptor beta chains from one sample, sequenced in a study of OX40 agonist ivuxolimab in advanced cancers. Generated by immunoSEQ multiplex PCR, the TCRdb table keeps only in-frame clones and is missing some. This sample yields about 29,000 clones, of which approximately 89% are seen a single time; more than 9% belongs to the top ten. Specimen: CD4+ or CD8+ T cells sorted from blood, collected in a trial of the OX40 agonist ivuxolimab. The receptors shown here come from an adult with an advanced solid tumor such as melanoma, head and neck, liver or kidney cancer. Each CDR3 is given with its conserved first and last residue. D genes are given only for firm matches. Size is omitted from some rows. Given values are once, few, many or a class for expanded clones.

. TRBJ2-7 . TRBV29-1 TGCAGCGTTGGCCGGCCCCGGGACGGGATCTACGAGCAGTACTTC CSVGRPRDGIYEQYF
. TRBJ2-7 . TRBV6-5 TGTGCCAGCAGTCCAGGGATTTCCTACGAGCAGTACTTC CASSPGISYEQYF
. TRBJ2-7 . TRBV27 TGTGCCAGCAGTTTAGAAGCGCACTCCTACGAGCAGTACTTC CASSLEAHSYEQYF
. TRBJ1-3 . TRBV6-5 TGTGCCAGCAGTTACACAGGGCCGGGAAACACCATATATTTT CASSYTGPGNTIYF
. TRBJ2-7 few TRBV30 TGTGCCGGAGCCCCCTCGGCGGCCTCATTCTTCTCCTACGAGCAGTACTTC CAGAPSAASFFSYEQYF
. TRBJ1-5 . TRBV6-5 TGTGCCAGCAGTTACAGGGGTCTCTCCAATCAGCCCCAGCATTTT CASSYRGLSNQPQHF
TRBD2 TRBJ2-7 . TRBV11-2 TGTGCCAGCAGCTTAGAGGGGGCGGGGGGCCGGTACGAGCAGTACTTC CASSLEGAGGRYEQYF
TRBD1 TRBJ2-7 once TRBV29-1 TGCAGCGTTGAAGGGACAGGGGCCGAGCAGTACTTC CSVEGTGAEQYF
TRBD1 TRBJ1-5 . TRBV10-2 TGCGCCAGCAGTGGCAGGGGGGGCGCGGGTCAGCCCCAGCATTTT CASSGRGGAGQPQHF
. TRBJ2-2 . TRBV5-8 TGTGCCAGCAGCTTAAAGATGTTTACCGGGGAGCTGTTTTTT CASSLKMFTGELFF
. TRBJ1-4 few TRBV30 TGTGCCTGGAGTGTCGCAAATGAAAAACTGTTTTTT CAWSVANEKLFF
TRBD2 TRBJ2-7 . TRBV10-2 TGCGCCAGCTCGGCTAGCGGCTACGAGCAGTACTTC CASSASGYEQYF
TRBD1 TRBJ1-2 . TRBV30 TGTGCCTGGAATCCCGGGACAGGGACCTATGGCTACACCTTC CAWNPGTGTYGYTF
. TRBJ2-7 . TRBV6-5 TGTGCCAGCAGCCTGGGAGCTGTCTACGAGCAGTACTTC CASSLGAVYEQYF
TRBD1 TRBJ2-1 . TRBV28 TGTGCCAGCAGTTTCGGGACAGGGACTAAGGGCAATGAGCAGTTCTTC CASSFGTGTKGNEQFF
. TRBJ2-3 . TRBV11-2 TGTGCCAGCAGCTTAAGGTCGGGACCCTACACAGATACGCAGTATTTT CASSLRSGPYTDTQYF
. TRBJ1-1 . TRBV5-1 TGCGCCAGCAGTCAATATTCGGGGGCCCCTGAAGCTTTCTTT CASSQYSGAPEAFF
. TRBJ1-5 . TRBV19 TGTGCCAGTACGGCAGGGAGGTTTGGCAATCAGCCCCAGCATTTT CASTAGRFGNQPQHF
. TRBJ1-4 . TRBV11-2 TGTGCCAGCAGCTTAGATGGCTCACCTAATGAAAAACTGTTTTTT CASSLDGSPNEKLFF
. TRBJ2-2 . TRBV4-1 TGCGCCAGCAGCCAAGTGTTAGACATTGTGCCGGGGGAGCTGTTTTTT CASSQVLDIVPGELFF
TRBD1 TRBJ1-1 . TRBV29-1 TGCAGCGTTGAGGGGACAGAAAGGGTGAACACTGAAGCTTTCTTT CSVEGTERVNTEAFF
. TRBJ2-1 . TRBV29-1 TGCAGCGTGATACCGACGGCAGGGGATTTCCGCAATGAGCAGTTCTTC CSVIPTAGDFRNEQFF
. TRBJ1-2 . TRBV29-1 TGCAGCGTTAAGGGGAATGGCTACACCTTC CSVKGNGYTF
TRBD1 TRBJ2-1 . TRBV4-3 TGCGCCAGCAGCGAAAGACAGGGTTCCTACAATGAGCAGTTCTTC CASSERQGSYNEQFF
. TRBJ1-5 . TRBV30 TGTGCCTGGAGTCCAGACAGCGGACTATTCAATCAGCCCCAGCATTTT CAWSPDSGLFNQPQHF
. TRBJ2-7 . TRBV30 TGTGCCTGGATCCAGGGGAGCGGTCACGAGCAGTACTTC CAWIQGSGHEQYF
. TRBJ1-3 . TRBV7-9 TGTGCCAGCAGCTTAGCAGGAGACAGGCCCCTCCCTGGAAACACCATATATTTT CASSLAGDRPLPGNTIYF
. TRBJ2-1 few TRBV7-9 TGTGCCAGCAGCTTAGAAGGACCCAATGAGCAGTTCTTC CASSLEGPNEQFF